This TCR beta chain was profiled in a study of cytomegalovirus exposure and HLA in healthy donors (dated by TCRdb to about 2017). Study-level background: According to a later analysis, one platform produced both the roughly 120 validation repertoires and the approximately 600 repertoires of the first cohort. The study was designed to test whether signatures of past pathogen exposure could be identified by cataloging public T cell receptors. To predict cytomegalovirus infection status, the study combined high-throughput TCR immunosequencing, statistical association of individual TCRs with disease status, and machine learning. A separate validation cohort of over 95 different subjects was used in addition to the roughly 620-subject first cohort. The research as a whole found: The authors suggested that the approach could potentially be extended to other disease states and immunological phenotypes. Subsequent analysis determined that TCRs grouped into clusters in the first cohort also showed a tendency toward co-occurrence across the 120 validation repertoires, and about 94% of cluster scores exceeded 0. The study listed 164 TCR beta chains as associated with cytomegalovirus. In vitro tests confirmed that a few of the cytomegalovirus-associated TCR beta chains recognize cytomegalovirus antigens. Most TCR sequences were seen in very few donors, while some public TCRs were found in many individuals. The classifier was reported to diagnose cytomegalovirus status with high specificity and sensitivity in both the original cohort and the validation cohort. All 120 or so repertoires were used to score co-occurrence in the validation cohort in a later analysis, because that analysis had no HLA typing for the cohort.

The germline V gene provides CDR1 SGHNT and CDR2 YENEEA. The CDR3 runs 14 residues from the cysteine to the phenylalanine. Of the read, only the CDR3 DNA is kept; its 42 bases are in frame from base 1. Trimming at the junction amounts to 2 bases on V and 4 bases on J, and the germline ends lie 10 bases apart. The donors were included in the validation cohort of over a hundred subjects, a group kept apart from the roughly 680-subject first cohort. The library was obtained by the immunoSEQ multiplex PCR assay. As for the authors' bioinformatics: A statistical classification framework was built to diagnose cytomegalovirus status from the catalog of TCR beta chain sequences. In its TCRdb copy, this immuneACCESS table keeps in-frame sequences only and misses some clones. Where compared with another copy, unresolved V genes explain less than half of these, and the others have no known cause. That table is the source of V, J and clone size, and D and trimming were worked out from the DNA. The sample table shows 90,000 to 120,000 clones, and 90% to 96% are seen once. Roughly 0.67% of the sample is taken by the ten largest.

As concerns this clone: There is no known antigen for this receptor. Per-base qualities were not stored, and no clone one base away is much larger.

The chain couples TRBV11-3 to TRBJ2-3, with no D gene named confidently. Sample: PBMCs. The TCR originated in a woman aged 18 to 35 in good health and CMV-seronegative. The bases are TGTGCCAGCAGCTTAACTAATTCCCCAGATACGCAGTATTTT. It encodes CASSLTNSPDTQYF.